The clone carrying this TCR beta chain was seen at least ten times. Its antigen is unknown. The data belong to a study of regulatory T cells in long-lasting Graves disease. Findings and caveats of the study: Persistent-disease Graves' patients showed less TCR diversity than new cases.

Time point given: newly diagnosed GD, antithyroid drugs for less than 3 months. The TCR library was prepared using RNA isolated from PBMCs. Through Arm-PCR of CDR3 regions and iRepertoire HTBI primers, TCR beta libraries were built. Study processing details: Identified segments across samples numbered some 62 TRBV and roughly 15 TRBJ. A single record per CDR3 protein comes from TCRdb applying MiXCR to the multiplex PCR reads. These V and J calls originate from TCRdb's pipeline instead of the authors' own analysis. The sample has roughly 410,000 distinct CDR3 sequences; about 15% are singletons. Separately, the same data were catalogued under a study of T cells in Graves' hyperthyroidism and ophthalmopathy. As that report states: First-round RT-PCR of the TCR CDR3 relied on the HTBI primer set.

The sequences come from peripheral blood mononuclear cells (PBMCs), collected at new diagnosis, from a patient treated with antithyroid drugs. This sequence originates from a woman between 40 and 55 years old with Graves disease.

The CDR3 region is CASSHGTSGTYNEQFF. CDR3 bases: TGTGCCAGCAGTCACGGGACTAGCGGGACTTACAATGAGCAGTTCTTC. The chain employs TRBV6-2 or TRBV6-3 and TRBJ2-1; 13 nucleotides align to TRBD2. Germline trimming cut 5 bases from V and 4 bases from J; bases unmatched to any gene: 5. The germline CDR1 and CDR2 sequences are MNHEY and SVGEGT. The CDR3 contains 16 residues.